Below, 5 T cell receptor beta chains from the same sample are listed, as sequenced in a study of blood T cell repertoires in COVID-19. Data came from immunoSEQ multiplex PCR; TCRdb stores just in-frame clones and leaves some out. The table has nearly 95,000 clones, roughly 86% seen once. Material for sequencing was peripheral blood. All receptors derive from a human donor with acute or convalescent COVID-19. The donor label of this sample is uncertain.

The chain has TRBV2 and TRBJ2-7; the match to TRBD1 covers 8 bases. Trimming removed 0 bases from V and 7 bases from J; junction bases left unmatched: 17. The CDR3 has 18 residues. CDR1 and CDR2 (germline): SNHLY, FYNNEI. This CDR3 is CASSEALLAWTGRREQYF. The DNA for the CDR3 is TGTGCCAGCAGTGAAGCCCTCCTCGCTTGGACAGGGCGTCGAGAGCAGTACTTC.

The chain couples TRBV20-1 to TRBJ2-1; TRBD1 aligns across 10 bases. The CDR3 covers 15 residues. V was clipped by 3 bases and J by 4 bases; unmatched bases: 6. Looked up from germline, CDR1 is DFQATT and CDR2 is SNEGSKA (reference sequence). CDR3: CSASSGTGAYNEQFF. CDR3 in DNA: TGCAGTGCTAGTTCCGGGACAGGGGCTTACAATGAGCAGTTCTTC.

CDR3 residues: CASCRGNPETQYF. For the CDR3, the DNA is TGTGCCAGTTGTCGGGGGAACCCAGAGACCCAGTACTTC. V is TRBV2 and J is TRBJ2-5; D may be TRBD2 (6 bases). Trimming cost V 9 bases and J 4 bases, with 15 bases left between them. The CDR3 covers 13 residues. Germline-derived CDR1 and CDR2 are SNHLY and FYNNEI.

The chain uses TRBV5-4 and TRBJ2-1, with TRBD1 matching over 8 bases. J lost 8 bases, V lost 0 bases, and 4 bases had no gene match. The CDR3 covers 14 residues. From germline, CDR1 is SGHNT and CDR2 YYREEE (reference sequence). The CDR3 region is CASSLGQGMYEQFF. CDR3 bases: TGTGCCAGCAGCTTGGGACAGGGGATGTATGAGCAGTTCTTC.

This clone was counted only a few times. The chain is built from TRBV12-5 and TRBJ1-1; the D gene is possibly TRBD1 (5 bases). The V gene's germline CDR1 is LGHNT and CDR2 FRNRAP. The V end was cut by 7 bases, the J end by 1 base, with 10 bases between. This CDR3 is built from 13 residues. The CDR3 protein is CASAQGWNTEAFF. CDR3 DNA sequence: TGTGCTAGTGCGCAGGGCTGGAACACTGAAGCTTTCTTT.